The next 31 T cell receptor beta chains were all read from a single sample in a study of blood T cells in healthy people across ages. Combining a sample-barcoded 5' primer with a J-beta primer mix, a second PCR ran for 7 to 11 cycles. Via MiXCR, TCRdb re-called the 5' RACE reads, giving one row per CDR3 protein. The repertoire consists of 1 million or so distinct CDR3 sequences, with almost 25% occurring once and the leading ten covering approximately 0.75%. These data also formed part of another study, on T cells of mothers and their children.

The sample comprised blood. The source is a girl aged 2 to 10 in good health.

With regard to this clonotype: A junction end diverges from the germline sequence, so it may reflect a read error. The V gene is TRBV13, the J gene TRBJ1-2; D not certain. CDR3 size: 14 residues. Germline lookup yields CDR1 PRHDT and CDR2 FYEKMQ (reference sequence). The CDR3 DNA is TGTTCCAGCGGGGAAGGGAAAAGTAATGATGGCTACACCTTC. Protein: CSSGEGKSNDGYTF.

This rearrangement joins TRBV29-1 to TRBJ2-3, with 8 bases aligning to TRBD1. The CDR3 contains 14 residues. CDR1 and CDR2 from the germline V gene are SQVTM and ANQGSEA. Trimming took 8 bases from V and 0 from J; bases not matched to a gene: 7. The CDR3 DNA sequence: TGCAGCACAGGGGGATACATGAGCACAGATACGCAGTATTTT. As protein: CSTGGYMSTDTQYF.

This sequence joins TRBV20-1 and TRBJ2-7; D call uncertain. The CDR3 is 13 amino acids. Trimming removed 1 base at V and 3 bases at J, with 10 bases between. Germline V CDR1 and CDR2: DFQATT, SNEGSKA (reference sequence). The CDR3 protein is CSARVSEIYEQYF. Written as DNA, the CDR3 is TGCAGTGCTAGAGTCAGTGAAATCTACGAGCAGTACTTC.

The V call is TRBV10-3, the J call TRBJ2-2; 7 bases agree with TRBD1. Germline trimming cut 9 bases from V and 2 bases from J; bases unmatched to any gene: 6. This CDR3 has 14 residues. The germline V gene encodes CDR1 ENHRY and CDR2 SYGVKD. The CDR3: CAMAGTVNTGELFF. The CDR3 bases are TGTGCCATGGCCGGGACAGTCAACACCGGGGAGCTGTTTTTT.

The V and J genes are TRBV4-1 and TRBJ1-4; a weak D match, TRBD1 (6 bases). V lost 7 bases and J lost 5, with 14 bases in between. The germline V gene encodes CDR1 MGHRA and CDR2 YSYEKL. The CDR3 runs to 14 residues. The CDR3 DNA sequence: TGCGCCAGCAACGACCTGGGGACAAATGAAAAACTGTTTTTT. Protein sequence: CASNDLGTNEKLFF.

V and J are TRBV6-1 and TRBJ1-2; D unresolved. Trimming pared 2 bases from V and 8 bases from J, leaving 9 bases between. The CDR3 runs to 12 residues. CDR1 is MNHNS and CDR2 is SASEGT in the germline V gene. CDR3 region: CASSERRWGYTF. In nucleotides, the CDR3 is TGTGCCAGCAGTGAAAGGAGATGGGGCTACACCTTC.

This clonotype was detected only a few times. The V call is TRBV10-3, the J call TRBJ2-1; D is possibly TRBD2 (5 bases). With 6 bases removed from V and 0 bases from J, the gap between germline ends came to 12 bases. Per the germline V gene, CDR1 is ENHRY and CDR2 is SYGVKD. This CDR3 is 15 amino acids long. The CDR3 DNA reads as TGTGCCATCAGGGACTCCTTGAGCTCCTACAATGAGCAGTTCTTC. Encoded protein: CAIRDSLSSYNEQFF.

In its sample, this clonotype was seen a few times. This chain connects TRBV7-2 to TRBJ2-4; D call uncertain. V was clipped by 1 base and J by 16 bases, with 11 bases between them. The CDR3 loop spans 11 amino acids. Germline V gives CDR1 SGHTA, CDR2 FQGNSA. Here the CDR3 DNA reads TGTGCCAGCAGCTTAGATGGTAGTCCTTACTTC. Its translation is CASSLDGSPYF.

The V call is TRBV5-1, the J call TRBJ2-3; D uncertain. The CDR3 extends over 15 amino acids. V was shortened by 0 bases and J by 5 bases, with 13 bases between the two germline ends. CDR1 SGHRS and CDR2 YFSETQ come from the germline V gene. DNA of the CDR3: TGCGCCAGCAGCTTGGCGGCAGGATCGGTAGATACGCAGTATTTT. As protein: CASSLAAGSVDTQYF.

For this clonotype: Mismatch with germline at one junction end may stem from a read error. The chain links TRBV5-6 to TRBJ1-1; possibly TRBD1 for D (5 bases). The CDR3 runs to 12 residues. Germline V gene sequence: CDR1 SGHDT, CDR2 YYEEEE. The CDR3 protein is CASNLWQGEAFF. CDR3 nucleotides: TGTGCCAGCAACTTGTGGCAGGGTGAAGCTTTCTTT.

The genes are TRBV9 and TRBJ2-3; no definite D call. V lost 2 bases and J 6 bases, leaving 19 bases between the germline ends. The CDR3 is 16 residues long. Germline V gene sequence: CDR1 SGDLS, CDR2 YYNGEE. CDR3 coding DNA: TGTGCCAGCAGCGTCTCGCCACTATACCCCATGGATACGCAGTATTTT. Translated: CASSVSPLYPMDTQYF.

The V call is TRBV6-2 or TRBV6-3, the J call TRBJ2-7; 13 nucleotides line up with TRBD2. The J segment lost 3 bases and the V segment lost 7 bases, leaving 6 bases of the junction unmatched. The CDR3 sequence is 15 residues long. The germline V gene encodes CDR1 MNHEY and CDR2 SVGEGT. This chain's CDR3 is CASIPGLAGYYEQYF. The CDR3 DNA sequence: TGTGCCAGCATACCGGGACTAGCGGGATACTACGAGCAGTACTTC.

V gene TRBV2 combines with J gene TRBJ2-1, with 8 bases that match TRBD2. CDR1 and CDR2 from the germline V gene are SNHLY and FYNNEI. V was pared by 1 base and J by 6 bases, with 5 bases of the junction left unmatched. CDR3 length equals 15 residues. The CDR3 DNA sequence: TGTGCCAGCAGTGAAGAGCGGACTAGCAGCAATGAGCAGTTCTTC. Residues: CASSEERTSSNEQFF.

DNA of the CDR3: TGTGCCAGCAGCCAAGAGACAGGGTCTTGGGAGGAGCAGTACTTC. Translation: CASSQETGSWEEQYF. J is TRBJ2-1 and V is TRBV14; 7 positions match TRBD1. The J call is doubtful: the DNA matches TRBJ2-7 better. The germline V gene has CDR1 SGHDN and CDR2 FVKESK. The CDR3 is 15 residues long.

This clonotype was recorded only once. This sequence joins TRBV7-3 and TRBJ2-3, with 8 bases fitting TRBD2. This CDR3 has 15 amino acids. V trimming: 3 bases; J trimming: 1 base; junction bases outside the gene matches: 3. The V gene's germline CDR1 is SGHTA and CDR2 FQGTGA. The CDR3 DNA follows: TGTGCCAGCAGCTTCAGCGGGAGTGGCACAGATACGCAGTATTTT. It is translated as CASSFSGSGTDTQYF.

This clonotype was picked up a small number of times. The V gene is TRBV6-4, the J gene TRBJ2-2; no clear D gene. Germline values: CDR1 MRHNA, CDR2 SNTAGT. The CDR3 sequence is 15 residues long. V was pared by 4 bases and J by 4 bases, with 13 bases between. CDR3 nucleotides: TGTGCCAGCAGTGCCCCGGACGGCTTCACCGGGGAGCTGTTTTTT. It specifies CASSAPDGFTGELFF.

This clonotype has just a few counts. V and J are TRBV29-1 and TRBJ1-2; possibly TRBD1 for D (5 bases). With 7 bases removed from V and 7 bases from J, the gap between germline ends came to 19 bases. This CDR3 contains 13 residues. Looked up from germline, CDR1 is SQVTM and CDR2 is ANQGSEA. In DNA, the CDR3 is TGCAGCGCCTGGGTGTCCAGGGCCACTGGCTACACCTTC. Protein sequence: CSAWVSRATGYTF.

The chain uses TRBV5-1 and TRBJ1-2; TRBD1 aligns across 8 bases. Losses at the gene ends were 3 bases for V and 8 bases for J; bases not matched to a gene: 6. The CDR3 loop spans 13 amino acids. The germline CDR1 and CDR2 sequences are SGHRS and YFSETQ. CDR3 residues: CASSYKTGGGYTF. The DNA of the CDR3 is TGCGCCAGCAGCTATAAAACAGGGGGAGGCTACACCTTC.

In this sample, this clonotype turned up a few times. The genes are TRBV13 and TRBJ2-3; TRBD2 matches 9 bases. The CDR3 spans 16 residues. Germline V lookup: CDR1 PRHDT, CDR2 FYEKMQ (reference sequence). Trimming took 3 bases from V and 2 from J; bases not matched to a gene: 6. The CDR3 here is CASSFRLADTTDTQYF. CDR3 in DNA: TGTGCCAGCAGCTTTCGACTAGCGGATACCACAGATACGCAGTATTTT.

CDR3: CASSGHIVGKLFF. The CDR3 DNA follows: TGTGCCAGCAGTGGGCATATCGTGGGAAAACTGTTTTTT. The chain carries TRBV2 and TRBJ1-4, with no clear D. Germline assignment: CDR1 SNHLY and CDR2 FYNNEI. The V end lost 4 bases, the J end lost 10 bases, and 13 bases lay between the germline ends. This CDR3 contains 13 residues.

The V and J genes are TRBV29-1 and TRBJ2-3; 7 bases match TRBD2. There are 13 residues in the CDR3. J was trimmed by 4 bases and V by 7 bases; bases with no gene match: 8. CDR1 and CDR2 from the germline V gene are SQVTM and ANQGSEA. The CDR3 coding sequence is TGCAGCGCCCCGGAACTAGCGCCAGATACGCAGTATTTT. This gives the protein CSAPELAPDTQYF.

This clonotype was observed a handful of times. The chain combines TRBV27 with TRBJ2-3; D ambiguous. Germline V gene data show CDR1 as MNHEY and CDR2 as SMNVEV (reference sequence). CDR3 size: 14 residues. The ends were cut back, 3 bases at V and 2 bases at J, with 9 bases in the middle. CDR3 amino acids: CASSLMLPTDTQYF. DNA for the CDR3: TGTGCCAGCAGTTTGATGCTCCCCACAGATACGCAGTATTTT.

This chain uses TRBV4-3 with TRBJ2-2, with D unresolved. The germline V gene encodes CDR1 LGHNA and CDR2 YSLEER. Between the trimmed V and J ends, which lost 3 bases and 2 bases, there was a span of 7 bases. This CDR3 region has 14 residues. DNA of the CDR3: TGCGCCAGCAGCCACCAGATTAACACCGGGGAGCTGTTTTTT. It yields the protein CASSHQINTGELFF.

This rearrangement joins TRBV28 to TRBJ1-4, with unresolved D. Trimming took off 7 bases at V and 4 bases at J, with 13 bases between the two ends. CDR3 size: 14 residues. Germline CDR1 reads MDHEN; CDR2 reads SYDVKM. CDR3 sequence (DNA): TGTGCCAGCAAGGAAGGGAGCGGTAATGAAAAACTGTTTTTT. Encoded protein: CASKEGSGNEKLFF.

This clonotype was counted many times. The chain couples TRBV28 to TRBJ2-7, with D possibly matching TRBD1 (5 bases). Looked up from germline, CDR1 is MDHEN and CDR2 is SYDVKM. CDR3 length: 16 amino acids. V lost 3 bases and J 6 bases, leaving 21 bases between the germline ends. This CDR3 reads CASSFGVQGSSGEQYF. The CDR3, as DNA: TGTGCCAGCAGTTTTGGGGTTCAGGGTTCGTCCGGCGAGCAGTACTTC.

This clonotype was detected only a few times. The CDR3 here is CASSTGDRGAFF. Here the CDR3 DNA reads TGTGCCAGCAGTACAGGGGATCGAGGGGCTTTCTTT. This rearrangement joins TRBV6-6 to TRBJ1-1; TRBD1 agrees at 7 bases. The CDR3 totals 12 residues. The junction had 8 bases not matched to a gene; V was cut back by 5 bases and J by 11 bases. From germline, CDR1 is MNHNY and CDR2 SVGAGI (reference sequence).

The chain employs TRBV20-1 and TRBJ2-2, with 7 bases identical to TRBD2. The CDR3 has 16 amino acids. V shed 6 bases and J 1 base; nucleotides not matched to a gene: 11. Germline V gene data show CDR1 as DFQATT and CDR2 as SNEGSKA (reference sequence). The CDR3 DNA reads as TGCAGTGCCACATGGCGCGGGGGTTTGAACACCGGGGAGCTGTTTTTT. Its protein is CSATWRGGLNTGELFF.

This clonotype occurred a few times. The gene calls are TRBV28 and TRBJ1-2, with 7 bases fitting TRBD1. Germline V lookup: CDR1 MDHEN, CDR2 SYDVKM. This CDR3 region has 14 residues. V dropped 5 bases and J dropped 8; count of bases not matched to a gene: 11. CDR3 loop: CASSPHLQGSGYTF. CDR3 bases: TGTGCCAGCAGTCCACACCTACAGGGGTCAGGCTACACCTTC.

V is TRBV7-3 and J is TRBJ2-3; D is unresolved. The CDR3 runs to 15 residues. Germline CDR1 and CDR2: SGHTA and FQGTGA. V was clipped by 2 bases and J by 0 bases, with 9 bases between them. The CDR3 DNA reads as TGTGCCAGCAGCTTATCCGTTACTAGCACAGATACGCAGTATTTT. Protein sequence: CASSLSVTSTDTQYF.

The rearrangement joins TRBV7-2 to TRBJ2-2, with D possibly being TRBD2 (5 bases). The CDR3 covers 14 residues. V dropped 5 bases and J dropped 5 bases, with 12 bases sitting between them. The germline gives CDR1 SGHTA, CDR2 FQGNSA. The DNA for the CDR3 is TGTGCCAGCAGCGAATTGCTAGCTACCGGGGAGCTGTTTTTT. It codes for CASSELLATGELFF. The entire variable domain, with the rest obtained from reference TRBV7-2 and TRBJ2-2, is as follows: GAGVSQSPSNKVTEKGKDVELRCDPISGHTALYWYRQSLGQGLEFLIYFQGNSAPDKSGLPSDRFSAERTGGSVSTLTIQRTQQEDSAVYLCASSELLATGELFFGEGSRLTVL.

In this sample, this clonotype turned up a few times. This chain uses TRBV27 with TRBJ1-6; 8 bases fit TRBD1. Germline V CDR1 and CDR2: MNHEY, SMNVEV (reference sequence). The CDR3 runs 15 residues. The trim removed 4 bases at V and 6 bases at J, leaving 5 bases unmatched. The CDR3 loop reads CASSSYRGGNSPLHF. The CDR3, as DNA: TGTGCCAGCAGTTCGTACAGGGGGGGTAATTCACCCCTCCACTTT.